Presented here are 8 T cell receptor beta chains from one specimen sequenced in a study of T cells in Graves' hyperthyroidism and ophthalmopathy. TCR beta CDR3 region amplification was performed from RNA transcripts. The study used the HTBI primer set for a first-round RT-PCR of the TCR CDR3. In TCRdb, the multiplex PCR reads were re-called with MiXCR into one record per CDR3 protein. The sample lists under 650,000 distinct CDR3 sequences; 15% to 20% were seen once. Material: blood. Every receptor here comes from a woman in her 30s with Graves' hyperthyroidism.

DNA of the CDR3: TGTGCCAGCACCCTGACAGGGAACGGCTACACCTTC. Translation gives CASTLTGNGYTF. The chain has TRBV12-3 or TRBV12-4 and TRBJ1-2; TRBD1 matches at 7 bases. J gave up 8 bases and V 7 bases, and 7 bases lay outside the gene matches. The CDR3 is 12 residues long.

The sample holds many counts of this clonotype. The chain carries TRBV20-1 and TRBJ2-4; D is undetermined. The CDR3 is 15 amino acids. CDR1 and CDR2 (germline): DFQATT, SNEGSKA (reference sequence). V lost 2 bases, J lost 0 bases, and 11 bases lay in between. CDR3 bases: TGCAGTGCTAGACTTATCACACTAGCCAAAAACATTCAGTACTTC. Translation: CSARLITLAKNIQYF.

The chain has TRBV12-5 and TRBJ2-2; 13 bases map to TRBD2. V gave up 2 bases and J gave up 5 bases; unmatched junction bases: 2. Germline CDR1 LGHNT, CDR2 FRNRAP. The CDR3 has 16 amino acids. CDR3 protein: CASGLRLAGGTGELFF. The CDR3 DNA is TGTGCTAGTGGTTTGCGACTAGCGGGAGGTACCGGGGAGCTGTTTTTT.

This clonotype was seen repeatedly, ten times or more. The chain is built from TRBV15 and TRBJ2-1; weak D call: TRBD1 (6 bases). The V end lost 6 bases, the J end lost 7 bases, and 10 bases lay between the germline ends. The V gene's germline CDR1 is LNHNV and CDR2 YYDKDF (reference sequence). This CDR3 is built from 12 residues. The DNA for the CDR3 is TGTGCCACCAGGGACAGTCAAAATGAGCAGTTCTTC. It specifies CATRDSQNEQFF.

This rearrangement joins TRBV19 to TRBJ1-5; D is unclear. The CDR3 consists of 16 residues. Germline assignment: CDR1 LNHDA and CDR2 SQIVND (reference sequence). V lost 3 bases and J lost 3, with 15 bases in between. The CDR3 DNA sequence: TGTGCCAGTAGTATTCGGTTGGGATCTACCAATCAGCCCCAGCATTTT. Its protein product is CASSIRLGSTNQPQHF.

This clonotype was recorded many times. The gene calls are TRBV18 and TRBJ2-2; possible D gene TRBD1, 6 bases. Trimming shortened V by 3 bases and J by 0 bases, and 8 bases separated the two germline ends. Germline assignment: CDR1 KGHSH and CDR2 LQKENI. CDR3 length equals 15 residues. The CDR3 reads CASSPGGSNTGELFF. The CDR3 DNA sequence: TGTGCCAGCTCACCTGGGGGCTCGAACACCGGGGAGCTGTTTTTT.

This clonotype has at least ten counts. The chain has TRBV6-1 and TRBJ2-2; no clear D gene. CDR3 length equals 13 residues. V was trimmed by 8 bases and J by 0 bases, leaving 7 bases between them. Germline V gene sequence: CDR1 MNHNS, CDR2 SASEGT. CDR3 region: CASVTPNTGELFF. The DNA for the CDR3 is TGTGCCAGCGTGACCCCGAACACCGGGGAGCTGTTTTTT.

There are a few counts of this clonotype. The rearrangement joins TRBV7-9 to TRBJ1-6; a possible D gene is TRBD1 (5 bases). The germline CDR1 and CDR2 sequences are SEHNR and FQNEAQ (reference sequence). Trimming left V 6 bases short and J 8 bases short, with 17 bases between. The CDR3 contains 15 residues. The CDR3 protein is CASRQETPPDSPLHF. DNA of the CDR3: TGTGCCAGCAGACAGGAGACACCACCGGATTCACCCCTCCACTTT.